The next 5 T cell receptor beta chains were all read from a single sample in a study of cytomegalovirus exposure and HLA in healthy donors. Primers included in the PCR were 60 Vbeta and 13 Jbeta primers. The method was immunoSEQ multiplex PCR; TCRdb's version includes in-frame clones alone and lacks a portion of them. Of roughly 160,000 clones in the sample, roughly 85% were seen once. The source material was PBMCs. These TCRs come from a boy aged 2 to 10 in good health and CMV-seronegative.

V usage is TRBV30 and J usage is TRBJ2-1; D unclear. Germline values: CDR1 GTSNPN, CDR2 SVGIG (reference sequence). The CDR3 contains 11 residues. Trimming cost V 5 bases and J 8 bases, with 10 bases left between them. Written as DNA, the CDR3 is TGTGCCTGGGACTTCATGGATGAGCAGTTCTTC. Its protein product is CAWDFMDEQFF.

The chain links TRBV18 to TRBJ2-7; D not resolved. The CDR3 runs to 12 residues. Deletions cut 0 bases from V and 6 bases from J, with 6 bases between. Germline CDR1 and CDR2: KGHSH and LQKENI. CDR3 region: CASSPPGGEQYF. Here the CDR3 DNA reads TGTGCCAGCTCACCACCCGGTGGCGAGCAGTACTTC.

The chain links TRBV6-5 to TRBJ1-5; 12 bases line up with TRBD1. The CDR3 spans 14 residues. V was pared by 5 bases and J by 7 bases, with 3 bases of the junction left unmatched. Per the germline V gene, CDR1 is MNHEY and CDR2 is SVGAGI. As DNA, the CDR3 is TGTGCCAGCAGTGAAGGGACAGGGGGCCAGCCCCAGCATTTT. Its translation is CASSEGTGGQPQHF.

This clone has only one observation. The chain employs TRBV30 and TRBJ1-6, with D hard to call. The CDR3 totals 16 residues. CDR1 is GTSNPN, CDR2 SVGIG, per germline (reference sequence). V lost 0 bases and J lost 10, with 19 bases in between. The CDR3 DNA reads TGTGCCTGGAGTGTACTTGACCCCCGGGGAGGATCACCCCTCCACTTT. Its translation is CAWSVLDPRGGSPLHF.

This clone was counted a single time. This chain links TRBV27 with TRBJ2-1, with 9 nucleotides matching TRBD2. J lost 1 base, V lost 3 bases, and 4 bases had no gene match. CDR1 and CDR2 (germline): MNHEY, SMNVEV (reference sequence). CDR3 length: 16 residues. CDR3 sequence: CASSFSAGGSYNEQFF. CDR3 DNA: TGTGCCAGCAGTTTCTCAGCGGGGGGTTCCTACAATGAGCAGTTCTTC.